This T cell receptor beta chain was retrieved from a study of identical twins. Via MiXCR, TCRdb re-called the 5' RACE reads, giving one row per CDR3 protein. Among 570,000 or so distinct CDR3 sequences listed, over 8.5% were seen once. Germline assignment: CDR1 MDHEN and CDR2 SYDVKM. This CDR3 is built from 14 residues. Trimming cost V 2 bases and J 2 bases, with 10 bases left between them. Separately, the same data were catalogued under a study of yellow fever vaccine responses in identical twins.

The J gene is TRBJ2-7, the V gene TRBV28; D is unclear. What was sequenced was PBMCs. The receptor's source is a woman under 30 in good health. The CDR3 DNA reads as TGTGCCAGCAGTTTAACACGGATCACCTACGAGCAGTACTTC. Protein product: CASSLTRITYEQYF.